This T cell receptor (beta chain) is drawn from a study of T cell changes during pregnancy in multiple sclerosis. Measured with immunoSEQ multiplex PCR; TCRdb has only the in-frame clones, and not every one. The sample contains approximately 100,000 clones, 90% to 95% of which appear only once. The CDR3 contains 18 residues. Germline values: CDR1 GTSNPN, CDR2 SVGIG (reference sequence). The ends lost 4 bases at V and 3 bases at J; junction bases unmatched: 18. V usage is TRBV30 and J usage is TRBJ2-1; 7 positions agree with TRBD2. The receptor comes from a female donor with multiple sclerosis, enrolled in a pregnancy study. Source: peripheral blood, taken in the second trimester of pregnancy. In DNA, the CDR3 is TGTGCCTGGACCTCCCCCACTAGCGTTTGGGGACTCTACAATGAGCAGTTCTTC. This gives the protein CAWTSPTSVWGLYNEQFF.